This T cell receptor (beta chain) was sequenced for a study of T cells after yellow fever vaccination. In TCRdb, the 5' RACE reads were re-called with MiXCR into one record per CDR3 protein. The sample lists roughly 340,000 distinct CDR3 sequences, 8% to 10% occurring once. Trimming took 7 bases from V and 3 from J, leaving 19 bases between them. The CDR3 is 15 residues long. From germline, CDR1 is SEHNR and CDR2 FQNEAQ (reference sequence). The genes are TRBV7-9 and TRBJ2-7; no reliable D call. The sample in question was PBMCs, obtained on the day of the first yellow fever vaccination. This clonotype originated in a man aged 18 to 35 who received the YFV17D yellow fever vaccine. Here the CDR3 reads CASTFPPDGYYEQYF. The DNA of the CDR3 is TGTGCCAGCACCTTTCCCCCCGACGGATACTACGAGCAGTACTTC.